This TCR beta chain is drawn from a study of blood T cell repertoires in COVID-19. Study as a whole: Samples taken during acute and convalescent COVID-19 were collected in the United States, Italy and Spain. Sample material is recorded as cDNA or gDNA derived from T cells, B-cell-depleted T cells, or PBMCs.

Trimming stripped 4 bases from V and 2 bases from J, with 8 bases between. The CDR3 is made up of 13 amino acids. Per the germline V gene, CDR1 is SGHRS and CDR2 is YFSETQ. As handled by the study authors: Nucleated cell counts were estimated from reference gene primer amplification. This table comes from immunoSEQ multiplex PCR, and its TCRdb copy is limited to in-frame clones, with some not included. The V and J calls and clone size come from that table; D and trimming were worked out from the DNA. The profile covers 200,000 to 300,000 clones, with 83% appearing a single time and around 5.5% taken by the ten largest.

The chain joins TRBV5-1 to TRBJ2-3; D is ambiguous. The material sequenced was peripheral blood. The source is a human donor in a cohort sampled during active COVID-19. Here the CDR3 reads CASSASNTDTQYF. The CDR3 DNA reads as TGCGCCAGCAGCGCGAGCAACACAGATACGCAGTATTTT.